The source of this TCR beta chain is a study of blood T cell repertoires in COVID-19. The table came from immunoSEQ multiplex PCR; TCRdb's copy has only in-frame clones and leaves some out. This table has 60,000 or so clones, approximately 91% appearing once. The CDR3 runs 14 residues. The germline V gene has CDR1 SGHRS and CDR2 YFSETQ. V dropped 3 bases and J dropped 7 bases, with 14 bases sitting between them. Source material: peripheral blood. The gene calls are TRBV5-1 and TRBJ2-1, with D possibly matching TRBD2 (6 bases). The TCR sequence derives from a human donor in a cohort sampled during active COVID-19. DNA for the CDR3: TGCGCCAGCAGCTGGTCATTCGGGGGAAATGAGCAGTTCTTC. Translation gives CASSWSFGGNEQFF.